This entry concerns a single T cell receptor (beta chain). The antigen is undetermined. Sample-barcoded 5' priming and a J-beta primer mix drove a second PCR of roughly 6 to 12 cycles. TCRdb recomputed calls from the 5' RACE reads with MiXCR, one row per CDR3 protein. The table has 600,000 to 1,000,000 distinct CDR3 sequences, nearly 60% seen once. This entry belongs to a study of blood T cells in healthy people across ages. The CDR3 loop spans 15 amino acids. General observations from the study: Across samples, TCR beta diversity tracked strongly with naive T cell percentage. Older individuals had lower TCR beta diversity per million T cells (the decline was roughly linear).

Per-sample PBMC isolation yielded at least 6 million cells. This clonotype was sampled from a man aged 30 to 39 in good health. The chain recombines TRBV21-1 with TRBJ1-2. TRBV21-1 corresponds to a pseudogene. What was sequenced was blood. This chain's CDR3 is CASPTRRTFGSGYTF. The DNA for the CDR3 is TGTGCCAGTCCGACAAGGCGTACATTCGGGAGCGGCTACACCTTC.